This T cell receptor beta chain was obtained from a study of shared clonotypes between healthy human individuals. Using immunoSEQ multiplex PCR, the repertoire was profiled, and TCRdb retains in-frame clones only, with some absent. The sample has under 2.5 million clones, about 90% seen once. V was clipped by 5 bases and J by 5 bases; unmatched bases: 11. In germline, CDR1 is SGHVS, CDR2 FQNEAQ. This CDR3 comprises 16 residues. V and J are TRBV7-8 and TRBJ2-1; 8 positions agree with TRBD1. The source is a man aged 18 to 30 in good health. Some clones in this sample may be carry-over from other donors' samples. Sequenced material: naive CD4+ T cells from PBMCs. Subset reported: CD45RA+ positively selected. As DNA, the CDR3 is TGTGCCAGCAGCCATTGGCAGACAGGGGTGAACAATGAGCAGTTCTTC. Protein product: CASSHWQTGVNNEQFF.